One sample yielded the 6 T cell receptor beta chains listed below, sequenced in a study of radiation and T cells in renal cell carcinoma. Time point given: blood 2 weeks post-SBRT. As to treatment: 15 Gy SBRT to primary tumor, nephrectomy 4 weeks later. Libraries were prepared by immunoSEQ multiplex PCR; TCRdb keeps only in-frame clonotypes and omits some of them. The sample includes around 120,000 clones, more than 80% of them seen just once. The starting material was blood, obtained from a patient whose treatment included radiotherapy and nephrectomy. These receptor sequences come from a woman aged 55-70 years with renal cell carcinoma.

The gene calls are TRBV10-1 and TRBJ1-2; no firm D call. Deletions cut 0 bases from V and 4 bases from J, with 6 bases between. The CDR3 is 13 residues long. Germline CDR1 and CDR2: WNHNN and SYGVQD (reference sequence). CDR3 in amino acids: CASSESGIYGYTF. The CDR3 nucleotides are TGCGCCAGCAGTGAGTCAGGAATCTATGGCTACACCTTC.

The rearrangement uses TRBV9 and TRBJ2-7; D is tentatively TRBD1 or TRBD2 (5 bases each). The germline V gene encodes CDR1 SGDLS and CDR2 YYNGEE. V was clipped by 4 bases and J by 7 bases, with 18 bases between them. CDR3 size: 14 residues. The DNA of the CDR3 is TGTGCCAGCAGCTTTACCGGGACGGACGTAGAGCAGTACTTC. Its protein product is CASSFTGTDVEQYF.

The chain has TRBV28 and TRBJ1-2; 7 nucleotides line up with TRBD1. This CDR3 is built from 14 residues. The germline V gene encodes CDR1 MDHEN and CDR2 SYDVKM. V dropped 3 bases and J dropped 5; count of bases not matched to a gene: 6. CDR3 amino acids: CASSLTGSRYGYTF. The CDR3, as DNA: TGTGCCAGCAGTTTGACAGGGTCGAGGTATGGCTACACCTTC.

The chain combines TRBV2 with TRBJ1-2, with D uncertain. This CDR3 has 13 amino acids. The germline V gene has CDR1 SNHLY and CDR2 FYNNEI. With 3 bases removed from V and 1 base from J, the gap between germline ends came to 6 bases. The CDR3 here is CASSDGNNYGYTF. The CDR3 DNA reads as TGTGCCAGCAGTGACGGGAATAACTATGGCTACACCTTC.

This chain uses TRBV4-2 with TRBJ2-2; D not resolved. This CDR3 has 14 amino acids. V gave up 1 base and J gave up 1 base, with 4 bases separating them. In germline, CDR1 is LGHNA, CDR2 YNFKEQ. CDR3 sequence: CASSQVGNTGELFF. The CDR3 DNA reads TGTGCCAGCAGCCAAGTGGGGAACACCGGGGAGCTGTTTTTT.

This chain's CDR3 is CASSSPGQGYGYTF. CDR3 bases: TGCGCCAGCAGCTCTCCGGGACAGGGCTATGGCTACACCTTC. The J gene is TRBJ1-2, the V gene TRBV5-1; the match to TRBD1 covers 9 bases. From germline, CDR1 is SGHRS and CDR2 YFSETQ. V was pared by 3 bases and J by 4 bases, with 4 bases of the junction left unmatched. This CDR3 region has 14 residues.